This T cell receptor (beta chain) came from a study of CXCR3 chemokines and chemotherapy response in bladder cancer. TCRdb reprocessed the PCR reads with MiXCR, giving one entry per CDR3 protein. This sample has around 2,500 distinct CDR3 sequences, with roughly 16% found just once. The CDR3 is 12 residues long. Trimming stripped 3 bases from V and 3 bases from J, with 6 bases between. Looked up from germline, CDR1 is KGHSH and CDR2 is LQKENI. This clonotype was detected many times. The chain uses TRBV18 and TRBJ2-7, with D possibly matching TRBD1 (5 bases). The TCR sequence derives from a human donor with bladder cancer that responded to neoadjuvant chemotherapy. The sample here was taken from a patient whose treatment included neoadjuvant chemotherapy. The CDR3 DNA follows: TGTGCCAGCTCACCCACAGGCTACGAGCAGTACTTC. This encodes CASSPTGYEQYF.